A selection of T cell receptor beta chains follows, all from one sample in a study of T cell repertoires in cytomegalovirus infection. Which antigens these TCRs recognize remains unknown. TCRdb itself ran the reads through MiXCR, one entry per CDR3 protein. Here the sample spans around 800,000 distinct CDR3 sequences, 30% to 35% being singletons. The specimen comprised cultured CD8+ T cells from PBMCs, sampled from culture after CMV antigen stimulation. These receptors all come from a human donor in good health (CMV status not recorded). Some clones in this sample may be carry-over from other donors' samples. CDR3s include the opening cysteine and the closing phenylalanine or tryptophan. The order of the fields is D gene, CDR3 length, V gene, CDR3 protein. A D gene is named only where the DNA matches it firmly.

D gene: TRBD1
CDR3 length: 14
V gene: TRBV5-4
CDR3 protein: CASSSGGPNTEAFF

D gene: TRBD1
CDR3 length: 13
V gene: TRBV11-2
CDR3 protein: CANSPTGGETQYF

D gene: NA
CDR3 length: 16
V gene: TRBV7-9
CDR3 protein: CASSLARRVTSYGYTF

D gene: NA
CDR3 length: 13
V gene: TRBV19
CDR3 protein: CASSITEQETQYF

D gene: TRBD1
CDR3 length: 16
V gene: TRBV5-4
CDR3 protein: CASSSTGGRVGTEAFF

D gene: NA
CDR3 length: 14
V gene: TRBV7-2
CDR3 protein: CASSLGLMNTEAFF

D gene: NA
CDR3 length: 16
V gene: TRBV6-1
CDR3 protein: CASGRTASNQFYGYTF

D gene: NA
CDR3 length: 12
V gene: TRBV20-1
CDR3 protein: CSASRGEGEQFF

D gene: TRBD1
CDR3 length: 18
V gene: TRBV4-1
CDR3 protein: CASSQDGQGALVNTEAFF

D gene: NA
CDR3 length: 14
V gene: TRBV7-2
CDR3 protein: CASSRLDRDEKLFF

D gene: TRBD1
CDR3 length: 17
V gene: TRBV6-1
CDR3 protein: CASSEAEGAGQLYGYTF

D gene: NA
CDR3 length: 10
V gene: TRBV12-5
CDR3 protein: CASGFNPGYF

D gene: NA
CDR3 length: 13
V gene: TRBV6-5
CDR3 protein: CASSYSSDGGYTF

D gene: NA
CDR3 length: 15
V gene: TRBV10-3
CDR3 protein: CAISETSGVQETQYF

D gene: TRBD1
CDR3 length: 15
V gene: TRBV4-2
CDR3 protein: CASSRPGQENYGYTF

D gene: NA
CDR3 length: 13
V gene: TRBV7-9
CDR3 protein: CASSPGGPSEQFF

D gene: TRBD1
CDR3 length: 13
V gene: TRBV10-3
CDR3 protein: CATRQGNEETQYF

D gene: NA
CDR3 length: 11
V gene: TRBV12-3/TRBV12-4
CDR3 protein: CASRDYTEAFF

D gene: NA
CDR3 length: 15
V gene: TRBV27
CDR3 protein: CASSLGAEIYTEAFF

D gene: NA
CDR3 length: 13
V gene: TRBV3-1
CDR3 protein: CASSPRSRETQYF

D gene: NA
CDR3 length: 16
V gene: TRBV7-6
CDR3 protein: CASSLPGAILWDGYTF

D gene: NA
CDR3 length: 16
V gene: TRBV4-1
CDR3 protein: CASSLSLGGTSYEQYF

D gene: NA
CDR3 length: 15
V gene: TRBV12-5
CDR3 protein: CASGLERGANTEAFF

D gene: NA
CDR3 length: 13
V gene: TRBV20-1
CDR3 protein: CSARLRDNYEQYF

D gene: NA
CDR3 length: 15
V gene: TRBV7-9
CDR3 protein: CASSSRDSFNYGYTF

D gene: NA
CDR3 length: 17
V gene: TRBV6-5
CDR3 protein: CATSLHPRGHMNTEAFF

D gene: NA
CDR3 length: 14
V gene: TRBV27
CDR3 protein: CATTQGTYNSPLHF

D gene: TRBD2
CDR3 length: 17
V gene: TRBV7-2
CDR3 protein: CASSSGTSGVDTDTQYF

D gene: NA
CDR3 length: 13
V gene: TRBV7-9
CDR3 protein: CASSPKGGTEAFF

D gene: NA
CDR3 length: 13
V gene: TRBV9
CDR3 protein: CASSVTLQETQYF

D gene: NA
CDR3 length: 15
V gene: TRBV3-1
CDR3 protein: CASSQLDSSYNEQFF

D gene: TRBD1
CDR3 length: 15
V gene: TRBV28
CDR3 protein: CASSSGGGINEKLFF

D gene: NA
CDR3 length: 17
V gene: TRBV5-4
CDR3 protein: CASSLNGDAATVYGYTF

D gene: TRBD1
CDR3 length: 17
V gene: TRBV25-1
CDR3 protein: CASSSGRGQGYETEAFF

D gene: NA
CDR3 length: 13
V gene: TRBV20-1
CDR3 protein: CSARDPQNTEAFF

D gene: NA
CDR3 length: 14
V gene: TRBV4-1
CDR3 protein: CASSQGGIGQPQHF

D gene: NA
CDR3 length: 14
V gene: TRBV13
CDR3 protein: CASSMAADNSPLHF

D gene: TRBD1
CDR3 length: 16
V gene: TRBV7-1
CDR3 protein: CASSSPGQVSGNTIYF

D gene: NA
CDR3 length: 11
V gene: TRBV27
CDR3 protein: CASGTAPEAFF

D gene: NA
CDR3 length: 14
V gene: TRBV20-1
CDR3 protein: CSARDDGSGSEAFF

D gene: NA
CDR3 length: 14
V gene: TRBV6-5
CDR3 protein: CASTTGVYNSPLHF

D gene: NA
CDR3 length: 15
V gene: TRBV7-6
CDR3 protein: CASSLGVPINNEQFF

D gene: NA
CDR3 length: 15
V gene: TRBV6-2/TRBV6-3
CDR3 protein: CASSYTRAFNTEAFF

D gene: NA
CDR3 length: 14
V gene: TRBV7-2
CDR3 protein: CASSLKVGNEKLFF

D gene: TRBD1
CDR3 length: 12
V gene: TRBV2
CDR3 protein: CASLRDSKGYTF

D gene: NA
CDR3 length: 16
V gene: TRBV2
CDR3 protein: CASRGVGRDSNQPQHF